Following are 29 T cell receptor beta chains from one sample sequenced in a study of blood T cells in healthy people across ages. The authors ran a second PCR of about 7 to 11 cycles using a sample-barcoded 5' primer and a J-beta primer mix. From the 5' RACE reads, TCRdb called clonotypes with MiXCR, one entry per CDR3 protein. This table holds about 600,000 distinct CDR3 sequences, roughly 48% found once. The sequencing input was blood. The receptors shown here come from a man older than 75 in good health.

The table lists this clonotype with a few counts. This chain uses TRBV11-1 with TRBJ2-1; 9 bases are a match to TRBD2. Trimming at V came to 3 bases and at J to 1 base, leaving 16 bases not matched to a gene. Germline V gene sequence: CDR1 SGHAT, CDR2 FQDESV (reference sequence). The CDR3 runs to 20 residues. In DNA, the CDR3 is TGTGCCAGCAGCTTGGATCCGGGGACTAGCCGGAGCGGGTCCTACAATGAGCAGTTCTTC. As protein: CASSLDPGTSRSGSYNEQFF.

The chain links TRBV7-2 to TRBJ2-5; 9 bases fit TRBD2. The CDR3 is made up of 13 amino acids. V was clipped by 1 base and J by 13 bases; unmatched bases: 7. The germline V gene has CDR1 SGHTA and CDR2 FQGNSA. The CDR3 DNA reads as TGTGCCAGCAGCTTAGGGGTAGGGACTAGCCGGTACTTC. Translating gives CASSLGVGTSRYF.

This rearrangement joins TRBV7-9 to TRBJ2-7; D call uncertain. The CDR3 runs 14 residues. V was cut by 5 bases and J by 2 bases, with 13 bases left in between. Germline V CDR1 and CDR2: SEHNR, FQNEAQ (reference sequence). The CDR3 protein is CASSLPDLPYEQYF. The DNA of the CDR3 is TGTGCCAGCAGCCTGCCGGACCTCCCCTACGAGCAGTACTTC.

This clonotype showed up many times. The chain carries TRBV5-1 and TRBJ2-4, with a weak D call TRBD1 (5 bases). The V and J ends lost 4 bases and 0 bases respectively, with 14 bases between them. From germline, CDR1 is SGHRS and CDR2 YFSETQ. The CDR3 runs to 16 residues. CDR3 bases: TGCGCCAGCAGCCCGGTAGACAGAGTAGCCAAAAACATTCAGTACTTC. Protein sequence: CASSPVDRVAKNIQYF.

This clonotype was seen at least ten times. The gene calls are TRBV6-6 and TRBJ2-1; 9 bases are a match to TRBD1. The CDR3 covers 16 residues. The trim removed 6 bases at V and 0 bases at J, leaving 6 bases unmatched. Germline CDR1 is MNHNY and CDR2 is SVGAGI (reference sequence). The CDR3 DNA follows: TGTGCCAGCAGAAGTCGACAGGGGGGCTCCTACAATGAGCAGTTCTTC. Its protein is CASRSRQGGSYNEQFF.

The chain links TRBV5-1 to TRBJ2-1; TRBD2 agrees at 14 bases. V trimming: 3 bases; J trimming: 10 bases; junction bases outside the gene matches: 6. The germline CDR1 and CDR2 sequences are SGHRS and YFSETQ. This CDR3 contains 15 residues. CDR3 residues: CASSSGLAGGKEQFF. The CDR3 DNA sequence: TGCGCCAGCAGCTCAGGACTAGCGGGGGGCAAAGAGCAGTTCTTC.

V usage is TRBV11-2 and J usage is TRBJ2-3; tentatively, D is TRBD2 (5 bases). The CDR3 contains 15 residues. V was clipped by 0 bases and J by 3 bases, with 10 bases between them. Per germline, CDR1 SGHAT and CDR2 FQNNGV. CDR3 in DNA: TGTGCCAGCAGCTTAGAACAGAGGGTAACAGATACGCAGTATTTT. Amino acids: CASSLEQRVTDTQYF. Combining the CDR3 with reference TRBV11-2 and TRBJ2-3 gives the whole variable domain EAGVAQSPRYKIIEKRQSVAFWCNPISGHATLYWYQQILGQGPKLLIQFQNNGVVDDSQLPKDRFSAERLKGVDSTLKIQPAKLEDSAVYLCASSLEQRVTDTQYFGPGTRLTVL.

In this sample, this clonotype turned up a few times. The chain links TRBV5-5 to TRBJ1-6; possible D gene TRBD1, 5 bases. CDR3 length: 15 amino acids. V lost 0 bases and J 10 bases, leaving 14 bases between the germline ends. The germline V gene has CDR1 SGHKS and CDR2 YYEKEE (reference sequence). For the CDR3, the DNA is TGTGCCAGCAGCTTGGATCACAGGTGGAGATCACCCCTCCACTTT. Its translation is CASSLDHRWRSPLHF.

This clonotype was seen a handful of times. The chain carries TRBV20-1 and TRBJ1-6; no clear D. The V end lost 3 bases, the J end lost 5 bases, and 8 bases lay between the germline ends. Germline CDR1 and CDR2: DFQATT and SNEGSKA (reference sequence). The CDR3 runs 13 residues. The DNA of the CDR3 is TGCAGTGCTAGTCTGGGAGATAATTCACCCCTCCACTTT. It encodes CSASLGDNSPLHF.

This clonotype was detected a few times. The V and J genes are TRBV6-6 and TRBJ1-4; D is unclear. Per germline, CDR1 MNHNY and CDR2 SVGAGI (reference sequence). The CDR3 consists of 16 residues. V dropped 2 bases and J dropped 6 bases, with 16 bases sitting between them. The CDR3 sequence is CASSYRPPSAYEKLFF. The CDR3, as DNA: TGTGCCAGCAGTTACCGTCCCCCTAGCGCGTATGAAAAACTGTTTTTT.

This chain joins TRBV7-7 and TRBJ2-1; TRBD1 agrees at 9 bases. The ends lost 1 base at V and 7 bases at J; junction bases unmatched: 8. Germline CDR1 reads SSHAT; CDR2 reads FNYEAQ (reference sequence). This CDR3 region has 16 residues. This chain's CDR3 is CASSLGPGQGDNEQFF. The CDR3 nucleotides read TGTGCCAGCAGCTTAGGACCGGGACAGGGAGATAATGAGCAGTTCTTC.

V usage is TRBV15 and J usage is TRBJ1-1, with D hard to call. V was trimmed by 0 bases and J by 4 bases, leaving 9 bases between them. Germline V gives CDR1 LNHNV, CDR2 YYDKDF (reference sequence). This CDR3 is 14 amino acids long. The CDR3 DNA reads TGTGCCACCAGCAGAGATATAGGGCGCACTGAAGCTTTCTTT. Amino acid sequence: CATSRDIGRTEAFF.

This clonotype showed up just once. The gene calls are TRBV11-2 and TRBJ2-3; 10 positions agree with TRBD2. This CDR3 has 15 amino acids. V was clipped by 5 bases and J by 7 bases; unmatched bases: 9. Germline V CDR1 and CDR2: SGHAT, FQNNGV. The CDR3 is CASSPWASGSYTQYF. The CDR3 region has the DNA TGTGCCAGCAGCCCCTGGGCTAGCGGGAGTTATACGCAGTATTTT. The full variable domain, with the rest looked up from reference TRBV11-2 and TRBJ2-3, is EAGVAQSPRYKIIEKRQSVAFWCNPISGHATLYWYQQILGQGPKLLIQFQNNGVVDDSQLPKDRFSAERLKGVDSTLKIQPAKLEDSAVYLCASSPWASGSYTQYFGPGTRLTVL.

This clonotype was counted a single time. A much larger clone differs by one base, so this may be a read error. The V gene is TRBV7-9, the J gene TRBJ2-1, with 9 positions matching TRBD1. The CDR3 loop spans 15 amino acids. V lost 6 bases, J lost 3 bases, and 6 bases stayed unmatched. Germline V gene data show CDR1 as SEHNR and CDR2 as FQNEAQ (reference sequence). The CDR3 bases are TGTGCCAGCAGACGATGGACAGGGGACTACAATGAGCAGTTCTTC. Protein sequence: CASRRWTGDYNEQFF.

This sequence joins TRBV15 and TRBJ2-7; 7 bases are a match to TRBD2. Germline CDR1 is LNHNV and CDR2 is YYDKDF (reference sequence). The CDR3 is 13 residues long. The V segment lost 4 bases and the J segment 3 bases; nucleotides outside the gene matches: 3. The CDR3 sequence: CATSTRTSYEQYF. The DNA for the CDR3 is TGTGCCACCAGCACACGGACTAGCTACGAGCAGTACTTC. The whole variable domain, filled in from reference TRBV15 and TRBJ2-7, reads DAMVIQNPRYQVTQFGKPVTLSCSQTLNHNVMYWYQQKSSQAPKLLFHYYDKDFNNEADTPDNFQSRRPNTSFCFLDIRSPGLGDTAMYLCATSTRTSYEQYFGPGTRLTVT.

This chain connects TRBV20-1 to TRBJ2-3; 10 nucleotides line up with TRBD2. The length of the CDR3 is 16 residues. Germline V CDR1 and CDR2: DFQATT, SNEGSKA (reference sequence). V gave up 1 base and J gave up 7 bases; unmatched junction bases: 11. This chain's CDR3 is CSARARGSGGANTQYF. The DNA for the CDR3 is TGCAGTGCTAGAGCCAGGGGGAGCGGGGGGGCAAATACGCAGTATTTT.

At least ten counts were recorded for this clonotype. V usage is TRBV7-9 and J usage is TRBJ1-1; D is unclear. Per germline, CDR1 SEHNR and CDR2 FQNEAQ (reference sequence). The CDR3 spans 12 residues. Trimming shortened V by 1 base and J by 5 bases, and 5 bases separated the two germline ends. CDR3 nucleotides: TGTGCCAGCAGCTTAGGCTCGACTGAAGCTTTCTTT. Translation: CASSLGSTEAFF.

The V and J genes are TRBV14 and TRBJ2-6, with 7 bases aligning to TRBD1. This CDR3 is built from 15 residues. The germline CDR1 and CDR2 sequences are SGHDN and FVKESK. V gave up 11 bases and J gave up 1 base; unmatched junction bases: 8. CDR3 nucleotide sequence: TGTGCCGCGAGACAGGGCTCGTCTGGGGCCAACGTCCTGACTTTC. Translating it yields CAARQGSSGANVLTF.

This sequence joins TRBV5-1 and TRBJ1-1, with 11 bases identical to TRBD1. The trim removed 0 bases at V and 5 bases at J, leaving 3 bases unmatched. The V gene's germline CDR1 is SGHRS and CDR2 YFSETQ. The CDR3 is made up of 15 amino acids. For the CDR3, the DNA is TGCGCCAGCAGCTTGGCCGGACAGGGGGCGACTGAAGCTTTCTTT. Its translation is CASSLAGQGATEAFF.

This chain joins TRBV6-2 or TRBV6-3 and TRBJ2-1; TRBD1 or TRBD2 may be the D gene (5 bases each). The CDR3 loop spans 14 amino acids. Trimming pared 8 bases from V and 8 bases from J, leaving 19 bases between. Germline CDR1 and CDR2: MNHEY and SVGEGT. The CDR3 DNA reads TGTGCCAGCCTCCCACTTGAGGGGCGGGATGAGCAGTTCTTC. Translating gives CASLPLEGRDEQFF.

V usage is TRBV7-2 and J usage is TRBJ2-7; D is possibly TRBD2 (5 bases). This CDR3 is 15 amino acids long. Germline V gene sequence: CDR1 SGHTA, CDR2 FQGNSA. V shed 3 bases and J shed 3 bases, with 15 bases lying between them. Here the CDR3 reads CASSFRDHPFYEQYF. The CDR3 DNA sequence: TGTGCCAGCAGCTTCCGGGATCACCCCTTCTACGAGCAGTACTTC.

The J gene is TRBJ2-7, the V gene TRBV20-1; TRBD1 matches 9 bases. After removal of 6 bases from V and 2 bases from J, the junction contained 11 bases not matched to a gene. CDR1 DFQATT and CDR2 SNEGSKA come from the germline V gene (reference sequence). The CDR3 runs 15 residues. CDR3 nucleotide sequence: TGCAGTGCGCAGGCCGGGACAGGGAACGCCTACGAGCAGTACTTC. Translating gives CSAQAGTGNAYEQYF.

This clonotype was picked up many times. The chain employs TRBV6-5 and TRBJ2-1; 7 nucleotides line up with TRBD2. Germline CDR1 reads MNHEY; CDR2 reads SVGAGI. CDR3 size: 12 residues. Losses at the gene ends were 5 bases for V and 11 bases for J; bases not matched to a gene: 6. The CDR3 loop is CASSEQAGQQFF. CDR3 sequence (DNA): TGTGCCAGCAGTGAACAAGCGGGGCAGCAGTTCTTC.

On this clonotype itself: One end of the junction fails to match germline, which may point to a read error. This sequence joins TRBV6-5 and TRBJ1-1; D might be TRBD1 (5 bases). Per germline, CDR1 MNHEY and CDR2 SVGAGI. The CDR3 runs to 16 residues. CDR3 amino acids: CAGSYSIGQGGTEAFF. The CDR3 DNA follows: TGTGCCGGCAGTTACTCGATTGGCCAGGGCGGCACTGAAGCTTTCTTT.

On this clonotype: A much larger clone differs from this one at a single base, so this may be a read error. The rearrangement uses TRBV4-3 and TRBJ2-1; 7 bases agree with TRBD2. The length of the CDR3 is 16 residues. V shed 0 bases and J 13 bases; nucleotides not matched to a gene: 15. Germline CDR1 and CDR2: LGHNA and YSLEER. This chain's CDR3 is CASSQDFIGRGETQFF. CDR3 nucleotide sequence: TGCGCCAGCAGCCAAGATTTTATAGGGAGGGGAGAGACCCAGTTCTTC.

The J gene is TRBJ2-1, the V gene TRBV7-2; 12 nucleotides line up with TRBD2. After removal of 5 bases from V and 13 bases from J, the junction contained 12 bases not matched to a gene. From germline, CDR1 is SGHTA and CDR2 FQGNSA. There are 15 residues in the CDR3. The CDR3 bases are TGTGCCAGCAGCCTCGGACTAGCGGGACAAGAGACCCAGTTCTTC. It codes for CASSLGLAGQETQFF.

This sequence joins TRBV15 and TRBJ2-1; D assignment may be TRBD1 or TRBD2 (5 bases each). The V and J ends lost 0 bases and 8 bases respectively, with 8 bases between them. Germline CDR1 is LNHNV and CDR2 is YYDKDF (reference sequence). The CDR3 runs to 13 residues. The CDR3 DNA is TGTGCCACCAGCAGAGATCTGGGGGATGAGCAGTTCTTC. It is translated as CATSRDLGDEQFF.

The CDR3 loop is CASSPRGSSYNSPLHF. CDR3 DNA sequence: TGTGCCAGCAGCCCCCGGGGAAGCTCCTATAATTCACCCCTCCACTTT. The genes are TRBV7-9 and TRBJ1-6, with D unresolved. Germline-derived CDR1 and CDR2 are SEHNR and FQNEAQ (reference sequence). Trimming stripped 5 bases from V and 0 bases from J, with 11 bases between. This CDR3 is 16 amino acids long.

The genes are TRBV20-1 and TRBJ2-7; D possibly corresponds to TRBD2 (6 bases). V was clipped by 5 bases and J by 0 bases, with 20 bases between them. The CDR3 runs to 16 residues. Germline-derived CDR1 and CDR2 are DFQATT and SNEGSKA (reference sequence). Here the CDR3 DNA reads TGCAGTGCTCCTCAGAAGAGGCGGGACCTCTCCTACGAGCAGTACTTC. As protein: CSAPQKRRDLSYEQYF.